This entry describes one T cell receptor beta chain. What it binds is not known. These data belong to a study of OX40 agonist ivuxolimab in advanced cancers. The CDR3 is 15 amino acids. General study results and limits: Among the lowest peripheral clonal expansion occurred in 0.1-3.0 mg/kg partial responders. Average numbers of expanded clones were greater in CD8+ T cells than in CD4+.

Sequenced by immunoSEQ multiplex PCR; TCRdb stores in-frame clones only, minus some. Among under 65,000 clones listed, around 85% were seen once. The sample here was CD4+ or CD8+ T cells sorted from blood, taken in a trial of the OX40 agonist ivuxolimab. The TCR originated in an adult with an advanced solid tumor such as melanoma, head and neck, liver or kidney cancer. The rearrangement uses TRBV21-1 and TRBJ2-1; the table gives TRBD1 as D, unverified against the DNA. TRBV21-1 is marked as a pseudogene. This CDR3 reads CASSVRTGGFNEQFF. CDR3 DNA: TGTGCCAGCAGCGTTCGGACAGGGGGCTTCAATGAGCAGTTCTTC.